The 27 T cell receptor beta chains in this list originate from one sample, sequenced in a study of beta chain features in type 1 diabetes. The authors reverse transcribed all of the isolated RNA, so sequencing captured expressed TCRB transcripts. TCRdb's table, derived via immunoSEQ multiplex PCR, lists solely in-frame clones and lacks some. The sample contains approximately 300,000 clones, 11% of which appear only once. Sequencing was done on a sample of naive CD4+ T cells from blood. The receptors here all came from a young woman in good health.

The chain has TRBV30 and TRBJ2-3; 12 nucleotides align to TRBD2. The CDR3 extends over 17 amino acids. Trimming at V came to 4 bases and at J to 7 bases, leaving 15 bases not matched to a gene. CDR1 is GTSNPN and CDR2 is SVGIG in the germline V gene (reference sequence). CDR3 DNA sequence: TGTGCCTGGACCGCACGGGAACTAGCGGGAGGAAGGCATACGCAGTATTTT. Its translation: CAWTARELAGGRHTQYF.

This chain connects TRBV20-1 to TRBJ1-1; D may be TRBD1 (5 bases). CDR3 length equals 11 residues. CDR1 and CDR2 from the germline V gene are DFQATT and SNEGSKA (reference sequence). V dropped 3 bases and J dropped 11 bases, with 13 bases sitting between them. CDR3 DNA sequence: TGCAGTGCTAGCAAATGGGGCGAGGCTTTCTTT. It translates to CSASKWGEAFF.

V and J are TRBV7-6 and TRBJ2-7; D may be TRBD1 (6 bases). Germline V gene sequence: CDR1 SGHVS, CDR2 FNYEAQ. The CDR3 covers 14 residues. The germline V and J ends were trimmed by 5 bases and 6 bases, with 17 bases remaining between them. The CDR3 spells CASSPGTPATEQYF. CDR3 bases: TGTGCCAGCAGCCCCGGGACACCTGCTACCGAGCAGTACTTC.

This clone appeared a few times. CDR3 in DNA: TGTGCCAGCAGCCAGGGACTAGCGGGACCTCAAGAGACCCAGTACTTC. Translated, it gives CASSQGLAGPQETQYF. J is TRBJ2-5 and V is TRBV9, with 13 nucleotides matching TRBD2. V lost 4 bases to trimming and J lost 2 bases; unmatched junction nucleotides: 5. This CDR3 spans 16 amino acids. Germline V gene data show CDR1 as SGDLS and CDR2 as YYNGEE.

The chain has TRBV19 and TRBJ2-7; D might be TRBD1 (6 bases). The CDR3 runs 15 residues. CDR1 and CDR2 (germline): LNHDA, SQIVND (reference sequence). V was clipped by 2 bases and J by 4 bases, with 15 bases between them. CDR3: CASSIPDSDIYEQYF. The DNA for the CDR3 is TGTGCCAGTAGTATACCGGACAGTGATATATACGAGCAGTACTTC.

V and J are TRBV29-1 and TRBJ1-5; possible D gene TRBD1, 6 bases. The CDR3 is made up of 14 amino acids. Trimming stripped 6 bases from V and 3 bases from J, with 15 bases between. Germline V lookup: CDR1 SQVTM, CDR2 ANQGSEA. The CDR3 loop is CSVLSTGNNQPQHF. The CDR3 DNA reads TGCAGCGTATTGTCAACAGGGAACAATCAGCCCCAGCATTTT.

V and J are TRBV7-3 and TRBJ2-1; the match to TRBD2 covers 12 bases. Germline V gene lookup returns CDR1 SGHTA and CDR2 FQGTGA. The CDR3 loop spans 17 amino acids. V shed 2 bases, J shed 6 bases, and the junction held 8 bases outside the gene matches. The CDR3 protein is CASSLGLAGGKGNEQFF. The CDR3 nucleotides read TGTGCCAGCAGCTTAGGGCTAGCGGGAGGGAAAGGCAATGAGCAGTTCTTC.

This sequence joins TRBV27 and TRBJ2-1, with 10 bases identical to TRBD1. J lost 9 bases, V lost 2 bases, and 7 bases had no gene match. CDR1 MNHEY and CDR2 SMNVEV come from the germline V gene (reference sequence). The CDR3 sequence is 15 residues long. The CDR3 bases are TGTGCCAGCAGTTTAAGGACAGGGGGAGGGGGTGAGCAGTTCTTC. Protein sequence: CASSLRTGGGGEQFF.

As concerns this clone: Other DNA variants within this sample encode the same CDR3. The rearrangement uses TRBV29-1 and TRBJ2-1, with 7 positions matching TRBD2. The V segment lost 5 bases and the J segment 4 bases; nucleotides outside the gene matches: 14. The germline V gene encodes CDR1 SQVTM and CDR2 ANQGSEA. The CDR3 loop spans 16 amino acids. The CDR3 nucleotides are TGCAGCGTTTCCCAGGGACTACAAACCTATTACAATGAGCAGTTCTTC. It translates to CSVSQGLQTYYNEQFF.

This clone was observed a few times. V and J are TRBV5-1 and TRBJ2-5; 7 nucleotides line up with TRBD2. This CDR3 contains 14 residues. The junction had 1 base not matched to a gene; V was cut back by 0 bases and J by 2 bases. CDR1 and CDR2 from the germline V gene are SGHRS and YFSETQ. The CDR3 DNA follows: TGCGCCAGCAGCTTGGTTAGCGGGCAAGAGACCCAGTACTTC. Residues: CASSLVSGQETQYF.

This clone was detected a few times. The chain carries TRBV10-3 and TRBJ2-2; D possibly corresponds to TRBD2 (6 bases). V lost 4 bases and J 8 bases, leaving 17 bases between the germline ends. The germline V gene encodes CDR1 ENHRY and CDR2 SYGVKD. The CDR3 consists of 15 residues. The CDR3 nucleotides read TGTGCCATCAGTGGTCCCGGGACTGTAGCGGGGGAGCTGTTTTTT. This encodes CAISGPGTVAGELFF.

The CDR3 here is CASSQNPRASGRTDTQYF. Written as DNA, the CDR3 is TGCGCCAGCAGCCAGAATCCCAGGGCTAGCGGGAGGACAGATACGCAGTATTTT. The chain combines TRBV4-3 with TRBJ2-3; 11 bases are shared with TRBD2. V trimming: 3 bases; J trimming: 3 bases; junction bases outside the gene matches: 11. This CDR3 is 18 amino acids long. Germline V CDR1 and CDR2: LGHNA, YSLEER.

The table lists this clone with a few counts. V is TRBV30 and J is TRBJ2-7; possibly TRBD2 for D (6 bases). The CDR3 covers 14 residues. Germline loops: CDR1 GTSNPN, CDR2 SVGIG (reference sequence). V was pared by 2 bases and J by 0 bases, with 11 bases between. The CDR3 DNA reads as TGTGCCTGGAGTTACGGGAGTAGCTCCTACGAGCAGTACTTC. This gives the protein CAWSYGSSSYEQYF.

This clone showed up just a few times. This rearrangement joins TRBV2 to TRBJ1-1; tentative D call: TRBD1 (5 bases). The CDR3 loop spans 14 amino acids. V lost 8 bases and J lost 1, with 14 bases in between. CDR1 and CDR2 from the germline V gene are SNHLY and FYNNEI. The CDR3 loop is CASQSTGTNTEAFF. DNA for the CDR3: TGTGCCAGCCAATCTACAGGAACGAACACTGAAGCTTTCTTT.

V and J are TRBV18 and TRBJ2-7; D is unresolved. Germline V gene lookup returns CDR1 KGHSH and CDR2 LQKENI. The CDR3 totals 15 residues. The germline V and J ends were trimmed by 0 bases and 4 bases, with 13 bases remaining between them. The CDR3 here is CASSPPGNFHYEQYF. The CDR3 DNA is TGTGCCAGCTCACCACCGGGCAATTTCCATTACGAGCAGTACTTC.

This chain joins TRBV4-1 and TRBJ1-1, with D unclear. Trimming left V 1 base short and J 1 base short, with 13 bases between. The CDR3 totals 16 residues. Germline values: CDR1 MGHRA, CDR2 YSYEKL. The CDR3 DNA sequence: TGCGCCAGCAGCCAAGTAGTCGTCATTAAGAACACTGAAGCTTTCTTT. Amino acids: CASSQVVVIKNTEAFF.

The chain combines TRBV4-2 with TRBJ1-5; 7 bases fit TRBD1. Per the germline V gene, CDR1 is LGHNA and CDR2 is YNFKEQ. Trimming cost V 0 bases and J 0 bases; bases outside gene matches: 5. The CDR3 contains 17 residues. This CDR3 is CASSQEETGRSNQPQHF. The CDR3 nucleotides read TGTGCCAGCAGCCAAGAGGAGACAGGGCGTAGCAATCAGCCCCAGCATTTT.

The chain employs TRBV9 and TRBJ2-7, with TRBD2 matching 8 bases. The CDR3 runs to 16 residues. Germline V gene sequence: CDR1 SGDLS, CDR2 YYNGEE. Trimming took 2 bases from V and 0 from J; bases not matched to a gene: 7. For the CDR3, the DNA is TGTGCCAGCAGCGTTGGGTTGCGGGAGGACTCCTACGAGCAGTACTTC. It translates to CASSVGLREDSYEQYF. The full variable domain, with the rest looked up from reference TRBV9 and TRBJ2-7, is DSGVTQTPKHLITATGQRVTLRCSPRSGDLSVYWYQQSLDQGLQFLIQYYNGEERAKGNILERFSAQQFPDLHSELNLSSLELGDSALYFCASSVGLREDSYEQYFGPGTRLTVT.

This clone was seen a handful of times. The chain is built from TRBV7-9 and TRBJ2-1, with TRBD2 matching over 10 bases. CDR1 is SEHNR and CDR2 is FQNEAQ in the germline V gene (reference sequence). CDR3 size: 16 residues. V lost 6 bases to trimming and J lost 3 bases; unmatched junction nucleotides: 8. CDR3: CASRRETSGLYNEQFF. CDR3 DNA sequence: TGTGCCAGCAGACGAGAGACTAGCGGGCTCTACAATGAGCAGTTCTTC.

This clone was found a few times. The V call is TRBV9, the J call TRBJ2-3; the match to TRBD2 covers 9 bases. The CDR3 length is 17 residues. V lost 2 bases to trimming and J lost 1 base; unmatched junction nucleotides: 8. Per germline, CDR1 SGDLS and CDR2 YYNGEE. This chain's CDR3 is CASSVPSGISGTDTQYF. CDR3 coding DNA: TGTGCCAGCAGCGTCCCTAGCGGGATTTCCGGCACAGATACGCAGTATTTT.

V usage is TRBV6-1 and J usage is TRBJ1-4; weak D call: TRBD1 (5 bases). Germline V gene lookup returns CDR1 MNHNS and CDR2 SASEGT. The CDR3 runs to 14 residues. The ends were cut back, 6 bases at V and 3 bases at J, with 11 bases in the middle. CDR3 sequence reads: CASRDWGANEKLFF. CDR3 bases: TGTGCCAGCAGGGACTGGGGGGCTAATGAAAAACTGTTTTTT.

This clone was seen only a few times. The chain links TRBV7-9 to TRBJ1-2; 9 bases line up with TRBD1. V was clipped by 1 base and J by 8 bases; unmatched bases: 5. Germline CDR1 SEHNR, CDR2 FQNEAQ (reference sequence). The CDR3 has 14 residues. The CDR3 bases are TGTGCCAGCAGCTTAGACGGACAGGGGAGAGGCTACACCTTC. Its protein product is CASSLDGQGRGYTF.

This clone has a handful of counts. The chain employs TRBV29-1 and TRBJ2-5; TRBD1 agrees at 8 bases. The J segment lost 3 bases and the V segment lost 6 bases, leaving 15 bases of the junction unmatched. This CDR3 is 16 amino acids long. Looked up from germline, CDR1 is SQVTM and CDR2 is ANQGSEA. DNA for the CDR3: TGCAGCGTCGCTGATACGGACAGGGTGACAAAAGAGACCCAGTACTTC. Translating it yields CSVADTDRVTKETQYF.

The chain carries TRBV11-2 and TRBJ2-7, with TRBD2 matching over 7 bases. Germline V gene lookup returns CDR1 SGHAT and CDR2 FQNNGV. The CDR3 covers 16 residues. V was clipped by 5 bases and J by 2 bases; unmatched bases: 12. The CDR3 protein is CASSSGTNKRPYEQYF. CDR3 coding DNA: TGTGCCAGCAGCAGCGGGACCAATAAGCGTCCCTACGAGCAGTACTTC.

This clone occurred a few times. The CDR3: CAWSVRRQNTGELFF. As DNA, the CDR3 is TGTGCCTGGAGTGTACGTCGACAGAACACCGGGGAGCTGTTTTTT. This rearrangement joins TRBV30 to TRBJ2-2; D call uncertain. Germline V gene lookup returns CDR1 GTSNPN and CDR2 SVGIG (reference sequence). The V end was cut by 0 bases, the J end by 1 base, with 9 bases between. The CDR3 runs to 15 residues.

This clone has just a few counts. This sequence joins TRBV18 and TRBJ2-7; TRBD1 aligns across 9 bases. This CDR3 has 15 residues. Germline CDR1 is KGHSH and CDR2 is LQKENI. J lost 6 bases, V lost 6 bases, and 12 bases had no gene match. CDR3 sequence reads: CASSPRTGAGGEQYF. CDR3 sequence (DNA): TGTGCCAGCTCTCCTCGGACAGGGGCCGGTGGCGAGCAGTACTTC. The full variable domain, with the rest looked up from reference TRBV18 and TRBJ2-7, is NAGVMQNPRHLVRRRGQEARLRCSPMKGHSHVYWYRQLPEEGLKFMVYLQKENIIDESGMPKERFSAEFPKEGPSILRIQQVVRGDSAAYFCASSPRTGAGGEQYFGPGTRLTVT.

This clone was seen a handful of times. This chain connects TRBV5-1 to TRBJ2-1; the match to TRBD1 covers 9 bases. The J segment lost 5 bases and the V segment lost 2 bases, leaving 5 bases of the junction unmatched. Germline V gives CDR1 SGHRS, CDR2 YFSETQ. The CDR3 is 15 amino acids. The DNA for the CDR3 is TGCGCCAGCAGCTTTGGGACAGGGTTGGACAATGAGCAGTTCTTC. It encodes CASSFGTGLDNEQFF.